Below, 25 T cell receptor beta chains from the same sample are listed, as sequenced in a study of radiotherapy plus CTLA-4 blockade in lung cancer. Sequenced by immunoSEQ multiplex PCR; TCRdb stores in-frame clones only, minus some. The profile covers over 60,000 clones, with 87% appearing a single time and 40% taken by the ten largest. The sequencing here drew on peripheral blood, taken from a patient treated with radiotherapy plus ipilimumab. The receptor set was obtained from a human donor with non-small cell lung cancer that progressed on radiotherapy plus ipilimumab.

This sequence joins TRBV2 and TRBJ2-7; maybe TRBD2 (6 bases). The length of the CDR3 is 14 residues. The V end was cut by 7 bases, the J end by 0 bases, with 13 bases between. Germline CDR1 SNHLY, CDR2 FYNNEI. CDR3 sequence (DNA): TGTGCCAGCAACCGGGACTTTAGCTCCTACGAGCAGTACTTC. Translated: CASNRDFSSYEQYF.

The chain recombines TRBV28 with TRBJ1-2; TRBD1 is a possible D gene (6 bases). Germline CDR1 MDHEN, CDR2 SYDVKM. V lost 3 bases, J lost 4 bases, and 12 bases lay in between. The CDR3 runs 14 residues. In DNA, the CDR3 is TGTGCCAGCAGTTTCTCGACAGGTCTCTATGGCTACACCTTC. It encodes CASSFSTGLYGYTF.

The rearrangement uses TRBV9 and TRBJ2-2; no reliable D call. The V gene's germline CDR1 is SGDLS and CDR2 YYNGEE. The ends were cut back, 0 bases at V and 4 bases at J, with 7 bases in the middle. CDR3 length: 14 residues. CDR3 sequence reads: CASSVAWATGELFF. The DNA of the CDR3 is TGTGCCAGCAGCGTAGCTTGGGCCACCGGGGAGCTGTTTTTT.

This chain joins TRBV7-8 and TRBJ1-2, with unresolved D. Germline CDR1 is SGHVS and CDR2 is FQNEAQ. The CDR3 runs to 13 residues. With 5 bases removed from V and 2 bases from J, the gap between germline ends came to 9 bases. This chain's CDR3 is CASSLMGNYGYTF. CDR3 sequence (DNA): TGTGCCAGCAGCCTTATGGGGAACTATGGCTACACCTTC.

The chain uses TRBV5-1 and TRBJ1-5, with TRBD1 matching over 7 bases. This CDR3 contains 15 residues. Trimming removed 0 bases from V and 5 bases from J; junction bases left unmatched: 5. Germline V gene data show CDR1 as SGHRS and CDR2 as YFSETQ. CDR3 amino acids: CASSLGQGKDQPQHF. The CDR3 DNA reads TGCGCCAGCAGCTTGGGACAGGGAAAGGATCAGCCCCAGCATTTT.

CDR3 nucleotides: TGTGCCAGCAGCTTAGGGACAGAGGCCCAAGAGACCCAGTACTTC. Translated: CASSLGTEAQETQYF. The chain recombines TRBV11-3 with TRBJ2-5; maybe TRBD1 (6 bases). CDR3 size: 15 residues. V gave up 1 base and J gave up 1 base, with 10 bases separating them. Germline V gives CDR1 SGHNT, CDR2 YENEEA.

This clone was observed once. The conserved closing phenylalanine or tryptophan is absent in this CDR3, likely reflecting a read error. J is TRBJ1-2 and V is TRBV28; D is unresolved. The length of the CDR3 is 11 residues. The V gene lost 10 bases and the J gene lost 4 bases, with 10 bases spanning the gap. CDR1 is MDHEN, CDR2 SYDVKM, per germline. CDR3 residues: CATLYLYGYTL. For the CDR3, the DNA is TGTGCCACCCTGTATCTCTATGGCTACACCCTC.

The rearrangement joins TRBV28 to TRBJ1-6; 7 bases line up with TRBD1. Germline lookup yields CDR1 MDHEN and CDR2 SYDVKM. The CDR3 is made up of 15 amino acids. J lost 7 bases, V lost 3 bases, and 6 bases had no gene match. CDR3 in DNA: TGTGCCAGCAGTTTGGAGGGGGCGCCGAATTCACCCCTCCACTTT. Its protein is CASSLEGAPNSPLHF.

The sample holds one count of this clone. V and J are TRBV29-1 and TRBJ2-2; D is perhaps TRBD1 or TRBD2 (5 bases each). Germline CDR1 is SQVTM and CDR2 is ANQGSEA. The CDR3 spans 10 residues. CDR3 sequence reads: CSGGPGELFF. The CDR3 DNA reads as TGCAGTGGGGGTCCCGGGGAGCTGTTTTTT.

The chain carries TRBV28 and TRBJ2-1; 10 bases align to TRBD1. Germline V gives CDR1 MDHEN, CDR2 SYDVKM. The CDR3 consists of 13 residues. V was pared by 5 bases and J by 9 bases, with 4 bases of the junction left unmatched. In DNA form, the CDR3 reads TGTGCCAGCAGTCCGGACAGGGGGGTTGAGCAGTTCTTC. It specifies CASSPDRGVEQFF.

This chain uses TRBV19 with TRBJ2-3, with D perhaps TRBD1 or TRBD2 (5 bases each). V shed 6 bases and J shed 6 bases, with 13 bases lying between them. Per germline, CDR1 LNHDA and CDR2 SQIVND (reference sequence). The length of the CDR3 is 13 residues. The CDR3 sequence: CASRDRGLDTQYF. CDR3 nucleotides: TGTGCCAGTAGAGACCGGGGCCTCGATACGCAGTATTTT.

This clone was counted only a few times. V and J are TRBV6-6 and TRBJ2-1; 13 bases match TRBD2. The CDR3 is 14 residues long. Germline CDR1 is MNHNY and CDR2 is SVGAGI (reference sequence). Germline trimming cut 6 bases from V and 9 bases from J; bases unmatched to any gene: 5. The CDR3 protein is CASSGLAGAVEQFF. As DNA, the CDR3 is TGTGCCAGCAGCGGACTAGCGGGAGCTGTTGAGCAGTTCTTC.

This chain connects TRBV5-6 to TRBJ2-1; D gene unclear. Per the germline V gene, CDR1 is SGHDT and CDR2 is YYEEEE. Deletions cut 0 bases from V and 10 bases from J, with 14 bases between. CDR3 length: 14 residues. The CDR3 loop is CASSLVLHGQEQFF. CDR3 nucleotide sequence: TGTGCCAGCAGCTTGGTACTTCATGGCCAAGAGCAGTTCTTC.

The chain recombines TRBV27 with TRBJ2-1; the match to TRBD2 covers 10 bases. Germline trimming cut 4 bases from V and 3 bases from J; bases unmatched to any gene: 6. CDR1 and CDR2 (germline): MNHEY, SMNVEV (reference sequence). The CDR3 length is 16 residues. The DNA for the CDR3 is TGTGCCAGCAGTTCTTTAAGGACTAGCGGCTACAATGAGCAGTTCTTC. Translated: CASSSLRTSGYNEQFF.

This clone was seen more than once but under ten times. The V gene is TRBV5-1, the J gene TRBJ2-1; TRBD1 might be the D (6 bases). Trimming shortened V by 3 bases and J by 6 bases, and 13 bases separated the two germline ends. The CDR3 runs 14 residues. Germline values: CDR1 SGHRS, CDR2 YFSETQ. This CDR3 is CASSSDSTGNEQFF. CDR3 nucleotides: TGCGCCAGCAGCTCGGACAGTACTGGCAATGAGCAGTTCTTC.

The chain employs TRBV2 and TRBJ1-5; D is possibly TRBD1 (5 bases). The CDR3 has 13 amino acids. The ends were cut back, 4 bases at V and 9 bases at J, with 13 bases in the middle. Germline CDR1 is SNHLY and CDR2 is FYNNEI. CDR3 protein: CASSGKGRGPQHF. The CDR3, as DNA: TGTGCCAGCAGTGGGAAGGGGCGCGGGCCCCAGCATTTT.

This chain connects TRBV28 to TRBJ1-5; D gene ambiguous. The V and J ends lost 3 bases and 4 bases respectively, with 4 bases between them. Germline CDR1 and CDR2: MDHEN and SYDVKM. This CDR3 has 12 residues. CDR3 sequence: CASSLENQPQHF. The CDR3 DNA is TGTGCCAGCAGTTTGGAAAATCAGCCCCAGCATTTT.

V usage is TRBV20-1 and J usage is TRBJ2-5; D gene uncertain. Germline loops: CDR1 DFQATT, CDR2 SNEGSKA (reference sequence). Trimming took 3 bases from V and 4 from J, leaving 6 bases between them. The CDR3 length is 11 residues. This CDR3 reads CSASAGETQYF. DNA of the CDR3: TGCAGTGCTAGTGCAGGAGAGACCCAGTACTTC.

The rearrangement joins TRBV7-9 to TRBJ2-1, with 7 bases that match TRBD2. The V gene end was trimmed by 3 bases and the J gene end by 6 bases; junction bases not matched to a gene: 8. The CDR3 contains 15 residues. Germline CDR1 is SEHNR and CDR2 is FQNEAQ (reference sequence). CDR3 sequence: CASSLGGSLGNEQFF. As DNA, the CDR3 is TGTGCCAGCAGCTTGGGGGGGAGCCTTGGCAATGAGCAGTTCTTC.

The chain is built from TRBV6-4 and TRBJ2-6; 10 nucleotides match TRBD1. Germline values: CDR1 MRHNA, CDR2 SNTAGT. The CDR3 sequence is 18 residues long. J was trimmed by 0 bases and V by 3 bases; bases with no gene match: 5. The CDR3 region has the DNA TGTGCCAGCAGTGAAGGGGACAGGGGCGTCTCTGGGGCCAACGTCCTGACTTTC. It specifies CASSEGDRGVSGANVLTF.

The V and J genes are TRBV5-6 and TRBJ1-1; D remains ambiguous. The germline V gene encodes CDR1 SGHDT and CDR2 YYEEEE. This CDR3 spans 12 amino acids. The germline V and J ends were trimmed by 3 bases and 4 bases, with 7 bases remaining between them. CDR3 residues: CASSSVGTEAFF. CDR3 sequence (DNA): TGTGCCAGCAGCTCGGTGGGCACTGAAGCTTTCTTT.

The chain combines TRBV7-6 with TRBJ2-3, with 8 bases lining up with TRBD2. Germline V gene lookup returns CDR1 SGHVS and CDR2 FNYEAQ. This CDR3 has 15 residues. V lost 5 bases to trimming and J lost 4 bases; unmatched junction nucleotides: 8. The CDR3 DNA reads as TGTGCCAGCAGCACTCAGACTAGCGCGGCAGATACGCAGTATTTT. The encoded protein is CASSTQTSAADTQYF.

This sequence joins TRBV6-1 and TRBJ1-2, with a possible D match to TRBD1 (5 bases). The CDR3 extends over 14 amino acids. Germline V gene data show CDR1 as MNHNS and CDR2 as SASEGT. The V gene lost 7 bases and the J gene lost 11 bases, with 23 bases spanning the gap. The CDR3 reads CASNPGRQPSRYTF. CDR3 DNA: TGTGCCAGCAACCCGGGACGCCAGCCTTCTAGATACACCTTC.

The J gene is TRBJ2-1, the V gene TRBV28; D possibly corresponds to TRBD2 (6 bases). The length of the CDR3 is 14 residues. Germline V gene lookup returns CDR1 MDHEN and CDR2 SYDVKM. Trimming shortened V by 7 bases and J by 8 bases, and 18 bases separated the two germline ends. The CDR3 sequence is CASKLSGRSDEQFF. The CDR3 DNA reads as TGTGCCAGCAAACTAAGCGGGCGTAGTGATGAGCAGTTCTTC.

The chain has TRBV7-9 and TRBJ1-4; tentatively, D is TRBD1 (5 bases). Germline V gene lookup returns CDR1 SEHNR and CDR2 FQNEAQ (reference sequence). This CDR3 has 16 residues. V gave up 5 bases and J gave up 8 bases, with 21 bases separating them. The CDR3 coding sequence is TGTGCCAGCAGCCCGGTCTTCGCGGGGGGGAGAGAAAAACTGTTTTTT. It encodes CASSPVFAGGREKLFF.